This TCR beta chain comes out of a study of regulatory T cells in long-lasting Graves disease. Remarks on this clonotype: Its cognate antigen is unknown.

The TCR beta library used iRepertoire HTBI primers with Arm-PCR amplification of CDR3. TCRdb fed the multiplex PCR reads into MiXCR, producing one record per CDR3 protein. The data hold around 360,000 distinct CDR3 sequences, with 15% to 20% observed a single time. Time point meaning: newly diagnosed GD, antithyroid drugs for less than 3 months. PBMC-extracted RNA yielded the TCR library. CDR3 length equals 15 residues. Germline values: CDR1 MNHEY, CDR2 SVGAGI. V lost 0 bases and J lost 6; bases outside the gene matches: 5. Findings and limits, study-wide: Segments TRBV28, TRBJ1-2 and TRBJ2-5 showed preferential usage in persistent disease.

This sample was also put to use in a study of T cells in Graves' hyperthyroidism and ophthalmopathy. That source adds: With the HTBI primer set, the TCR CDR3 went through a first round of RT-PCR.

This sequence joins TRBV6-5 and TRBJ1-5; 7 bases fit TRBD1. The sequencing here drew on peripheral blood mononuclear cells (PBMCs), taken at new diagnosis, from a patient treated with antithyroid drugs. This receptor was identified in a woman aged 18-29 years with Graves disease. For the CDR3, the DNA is TGTGCCAGCAGTTACTCCGACAGGGTGGGTCAGCCCCAGCATTTT. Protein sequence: CASSYSDRVGQPQHF.